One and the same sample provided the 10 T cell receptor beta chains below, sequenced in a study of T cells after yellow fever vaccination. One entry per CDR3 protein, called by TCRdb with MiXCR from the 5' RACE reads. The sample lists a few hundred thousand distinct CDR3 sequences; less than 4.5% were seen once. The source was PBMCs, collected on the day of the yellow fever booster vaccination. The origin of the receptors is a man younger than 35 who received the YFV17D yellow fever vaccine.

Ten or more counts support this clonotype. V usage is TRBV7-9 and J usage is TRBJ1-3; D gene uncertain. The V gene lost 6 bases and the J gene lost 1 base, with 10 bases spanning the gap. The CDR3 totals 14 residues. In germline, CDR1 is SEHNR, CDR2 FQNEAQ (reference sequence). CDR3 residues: CASRDPRSGNTIYF. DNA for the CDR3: TGTGCCAGCAGGGACCCCAGGTCTGGAAACACCATATATTTT.

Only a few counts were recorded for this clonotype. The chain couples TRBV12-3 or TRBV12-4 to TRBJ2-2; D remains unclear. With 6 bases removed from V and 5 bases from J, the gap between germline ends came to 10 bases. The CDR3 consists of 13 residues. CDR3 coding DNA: TGTGCCAGCAGATCTACTATAACCGGGGAGCTGTTTTTT. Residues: CASRSTITGELFF.

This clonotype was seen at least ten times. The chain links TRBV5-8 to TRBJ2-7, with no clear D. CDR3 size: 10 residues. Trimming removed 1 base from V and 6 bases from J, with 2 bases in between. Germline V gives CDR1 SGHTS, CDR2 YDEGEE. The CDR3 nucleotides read TGTGCCAGCAGCTTGACCGAGCAGTACGTC. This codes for CASSLTEQYV.

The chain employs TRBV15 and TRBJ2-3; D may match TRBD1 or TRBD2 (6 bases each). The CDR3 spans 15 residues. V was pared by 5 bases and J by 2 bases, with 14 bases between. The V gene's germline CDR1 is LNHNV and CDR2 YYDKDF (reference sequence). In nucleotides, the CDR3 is TGTGCCACCAGCGCCCGGGGGCCTCCCACAGATACGCAGTATTTT. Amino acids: CATSARGPPTDTQYF.

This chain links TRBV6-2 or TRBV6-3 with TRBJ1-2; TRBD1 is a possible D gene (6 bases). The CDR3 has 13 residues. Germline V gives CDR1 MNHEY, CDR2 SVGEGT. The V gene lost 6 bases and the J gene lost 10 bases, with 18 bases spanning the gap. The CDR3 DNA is TGTGCCAGCAGCGCCGCAGGGGCCGGGGACTACACCTTC. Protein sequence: CASSAAGAGDYTF.

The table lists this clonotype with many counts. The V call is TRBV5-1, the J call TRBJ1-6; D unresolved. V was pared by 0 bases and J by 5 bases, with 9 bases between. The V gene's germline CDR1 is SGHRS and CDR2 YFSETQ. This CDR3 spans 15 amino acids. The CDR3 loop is CASSLGQVHNSPLHF. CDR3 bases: TGCGCCAGCAGCTTGGGGCAGGTTCATAATTCACCCCTCCACTTT.

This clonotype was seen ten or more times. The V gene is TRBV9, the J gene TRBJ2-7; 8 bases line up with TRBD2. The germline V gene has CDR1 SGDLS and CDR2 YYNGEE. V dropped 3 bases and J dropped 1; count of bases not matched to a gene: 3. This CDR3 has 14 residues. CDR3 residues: CASSESGGSYEQYF. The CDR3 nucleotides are TGTGCCAGCAGCGAGAGCGGGGGATCCTACGAGCAGTACTTC.

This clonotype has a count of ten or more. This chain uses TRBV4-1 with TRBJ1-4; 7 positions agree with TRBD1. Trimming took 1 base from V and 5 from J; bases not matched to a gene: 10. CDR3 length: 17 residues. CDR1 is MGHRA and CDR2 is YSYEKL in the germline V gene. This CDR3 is CASSQGTGSFTNEKLFF. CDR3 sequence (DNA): TGCGCCAGCAGCCAAGGGACAGGATCCTTTACCAATGAAAAACTGTTTTTT.

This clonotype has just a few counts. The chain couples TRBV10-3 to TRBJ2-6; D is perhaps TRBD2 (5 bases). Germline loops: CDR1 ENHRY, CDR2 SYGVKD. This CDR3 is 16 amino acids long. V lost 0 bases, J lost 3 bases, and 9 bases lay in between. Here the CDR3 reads CAISESGGGGANVLTF. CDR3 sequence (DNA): TGTGCCATCAGTGAGTCAGGAGGCGGTGGGGCCAACGTCCTGACTTTC.

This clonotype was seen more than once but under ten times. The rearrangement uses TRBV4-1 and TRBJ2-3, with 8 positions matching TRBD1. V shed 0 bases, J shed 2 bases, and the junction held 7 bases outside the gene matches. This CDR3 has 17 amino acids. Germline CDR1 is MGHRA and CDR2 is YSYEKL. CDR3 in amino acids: CASSQDWGTGHTDTQYF. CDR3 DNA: TGCGCCAGCAGCCAAGATTGGGGGACAGGCCACACAGATACGCAGTATTTT.